This T cell receptor beta chain was identified during a study of T cell responses to AZD1222 COVID-19 vaccine. CDR3 length equals 14 residues. Trimming stripped 0 bases from V and 6 bases from J, with 9 bases between. The germline V gene encodes CDR1 MGHRA and CDR2 YSYEKL. Assay: immunoSEQ multiplex PCR; the TCRdb copy retains only in-frame clones and omits some. The sample yields 100,000 to 150,000 clones, roughly 86% seen once. The TCR was taken from an adult in good health. V usage is TRBV4-1 and J usage is TRBJ2-1; D could derive from TRBD1 or TRBD2 (5 bases each). The sample here was peripheral blood, taken on day 0 of AZD1222 vaccination. In nucleotides, the CDR3 is TGCGCCAGCAGCCAAGACAGGGAGATCAATGAGCAGTTCTTC. Its protein product is CASSQDREINEQFF.